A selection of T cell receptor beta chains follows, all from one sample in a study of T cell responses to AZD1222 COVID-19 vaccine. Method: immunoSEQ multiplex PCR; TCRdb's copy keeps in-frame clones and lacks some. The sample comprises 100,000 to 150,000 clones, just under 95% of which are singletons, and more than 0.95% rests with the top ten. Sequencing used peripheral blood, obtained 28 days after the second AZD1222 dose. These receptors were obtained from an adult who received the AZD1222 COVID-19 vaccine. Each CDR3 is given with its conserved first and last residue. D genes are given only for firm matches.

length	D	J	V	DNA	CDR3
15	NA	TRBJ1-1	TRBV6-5	TGTGCCAGCAGGATCCTCGTAGGCCCGAACACTGAAGCTTTCTTT	CASRILVGPNTEAFF
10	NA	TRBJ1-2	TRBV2	TGTGCCAGCAAAGGGTATGGCTACACCTTC	CASKGYGYTF
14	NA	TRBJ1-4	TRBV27	TGTGCCAGCAGCCCCAGGGGAACTAATGAAAAACTGTTTTTT	CASSPRGTNEKLFF
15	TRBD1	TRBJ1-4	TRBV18	TGTGCCAGCTCGTCGACAGGGATGGGGAATGAAAAACTGTTTTTT	CASSSTGMGNEKLFF
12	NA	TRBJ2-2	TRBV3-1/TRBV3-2	TGTGCCAGCAGCCGGGAGACCGGGGAGCTGTTTTTT	CASSRETGELFF
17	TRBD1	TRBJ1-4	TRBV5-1	TGCGCCAGCAGCTTGGAAGGGACAGGGACCTTTAATGAAAAACTGTTTTTT	CASSLEGTGTFNEKLFF
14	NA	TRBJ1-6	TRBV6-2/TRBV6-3	TGTGCCAGCAGTTACCCTACAGGGAATTCACCCCTCCACTTT	CASSYPTGNSPLHF
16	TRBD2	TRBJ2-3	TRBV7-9	TGTGCCAGCAGCAACTCAATAGCGGGAGTCCAAGATACGCAGTATTTT	CASSNSIAGVQDTQYF
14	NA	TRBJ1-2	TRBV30	TGTGCCTGGAGTGAGCAGATCTCTAACTATGGCTACACCTTC	CAWSEQISNYGYTF
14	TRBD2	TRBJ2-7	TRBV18	TGTGCCAGCTCACCACAGCGGGGCCTCTACGAGCAGTACTTC	CASSPQRGLYEQYF
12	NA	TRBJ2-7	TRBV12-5	TGTGCTAGTAGTGGAGGGGGCAACGAGCAGTACTTC	CASSGGGNEQYF
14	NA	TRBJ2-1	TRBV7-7	TGTGCCAGCAGCTTAGCGGGAGCCAACAATGAGCAGTTCTTC	CASSLAGANNEQFF
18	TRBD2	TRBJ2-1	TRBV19	TGTGCCAGTATAACACGGGGGGGACCTAAAAGCTCCTACAATGAGCAGTTCTTC	CASITRGGPKSSYNEQFF
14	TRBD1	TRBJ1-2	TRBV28	TGTGCCAGCAGTCTACCGGGACAGCTCTATGGCTACACCTTC	CASSLPGQLYGYTF
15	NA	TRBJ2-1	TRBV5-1	TGCGCCAGCCGCTATGTGGGCGACTCCTACAATGAGCAGTTCTTC	CASRYVGDSYNEQFF
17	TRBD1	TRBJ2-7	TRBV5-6	TGTGCCAGCAGCTTGTCGGGTGTTTGGGGACAGACCTACGAGCAGTACTTC	CASSLSGVWGQTYEQYF
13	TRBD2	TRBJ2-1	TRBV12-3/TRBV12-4	TGTGCCAGCAGCTCGGATAGCGGGGGCCCGCAGTTCTTC	CASSSDSGGPQFF
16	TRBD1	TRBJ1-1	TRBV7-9	TGTGCCAGCAGTTCCGGGAGGGGACAGGGGAATACTGAAGCTTTCTTT	CASSSGRGQGNTEAFF
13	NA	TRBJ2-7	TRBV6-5	TGTGCCAGCACCCCAGGGACCCTTTCCGAGCAGTACTTC	CASTPGTLSEQYF
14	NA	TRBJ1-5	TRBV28	TGTGCCAGCAGTTTGGGCCAGGCAGGTCAGCCCCAGCATTTT	CASSLGQAGQPQHF
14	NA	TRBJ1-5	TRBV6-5	TGTGCCAGCAGTTACTCGAGGTGGGGTCAGCCCCAGCATTTT	CASSYSRWGQPQHF
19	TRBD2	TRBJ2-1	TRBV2	TGTGCCAGCAGTGTACCCCCATCGTTAGGCGGGAGGGCCTACAATGAGCAGTTCTTC	CASSVPPSLGGRAYNEQFF
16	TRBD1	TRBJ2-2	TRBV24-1	TGTGCCACCAGTGATTTGGGGACAGGGTTCCACGGGGAGCTGTTTTTT	CATSDLGTGFHGELFF
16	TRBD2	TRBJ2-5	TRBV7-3	TGTGCCAGCAGCTTAAGTTTTAGCGGGCCGCAAGAGACCCAGTACTTC	CASSLSFSGPQETQYF
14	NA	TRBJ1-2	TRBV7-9	TGTGCCAGCAGCTTAGACCGGGACCACTATGGCTACACCTTC	CASSLDRDHYGYTF
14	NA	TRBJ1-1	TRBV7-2	TGTGCCAGCAGCACCGGGACGGTGAACACTGAAGCTTTCTTT	CASSTGTVNTEAFF
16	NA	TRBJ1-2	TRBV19	TGTGCCAGTAGTTTTATTCGAGGAACACCTAACTATGGCTACACCTTC	CASSFIRGTPNYGYTF
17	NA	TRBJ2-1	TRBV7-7	TGTGCCAGCAGCTTAGGGGGAGGTTTCAGCTCCTACAATGAGCAGTTCTTC	CASSLGGGFSSYNEQFF